The source of this T cell receptor beta chain is a study of T-cell reconstitution after alpha-beta-depleted transplantation in children. Findings and limits, study-wide: Most T-cell counts and diversity one year after the transplant came from T cells that were newly produced. Surviving recipient T cells and thymic progenitors accounted for the high day-60 TCRbeta diversity observed in some patients. About two months after transplant, alpha-beta T cells reportedly came from several hundred expanded graft clones.

This clonotype was seen many times. Its antigen is currently unknown. The TCRbeta library incorporated unique molecular identifiers. TCRdb passed the PCR reads through MiXCR, listing each CDR3 protein once. The sample lists approximately 230,000 distinct CDR3 sequences; under 30% were seen once. This CDR3 comprises 15 residues. Unmatched junction bases numbered 8, after V lost 2 bases and J lost 4 bases. Germline V gene lookup returns CDR1 DFQATT and CDR2 SNEGSKA (reference sequence). This TCR was sampled from a girl aged 2 to 10 with Fanconi anemia, due to receive a stem cell transplant. The sample consisted of PBMCs, taken before TCRalphabeta/CD19-depleted stem cell transplant. The chain combines TRBV20-1 with TRBJ2-5; 9 bases are a match to TRBD1. In DNA form, the CDR3 reads TGCAGTGCTAGATCCACGACAGGGGGAGGAGAGACCCAGTACTTC. It yields the protein CSARSTTGGGETQYF.